These 24 T cell receptor beta chains were sequenced from one sample in a study of OX40 agonist ivuxolimab in advanced cancers. Some clones are missing from TCRdb's copy, which holds only in-frame ones; the method was immunoSEQ multiplex PCR. The data contain about 24,000 clones, roughly 89% of them singletons. The material was CD4+ or CD8+ T cells sorted from blood, obtained in a trial of the OX40 agonist ivuxolimab. The origin of the receptors is an adult with an advanced solid tumor such as melanoma, head and neck, liver or kidney cancer.

The DNA for the CDR3 is TGTGCCAGCAGTTACTCCTTGGGGGGGTACGAGCAGTACTTC. Amino acid sequence: CASSYSLGGYEQYF. The chain couples TRBV6-5 to TRBJ2-7; 7 nucleotides line up with TRBD2. The CDR3 covers 14 residues. Germline V gives CDR1 MNHEY, CDR2 SVGAGI. V lost 0 bases, J lost 4 bases, and 3 bases stayed unmatched.

This chain connects TRBV6-1 to TRBJ2-7; D call uncertain. This CDR3 is built from 14 residues. Germline V gives CDR1 MNHNS, CDR2 SASEGT. The ends were cut back, 10 bases at V and 6 bases at J, with 22 bases in the middle. CDR3 nucleotides: TGTGCCACCACGCGTTTGGTTGGGTTAACCGAGCAGTACTTC. This sequence encodes CATTRLVGLTEQYF.

The CDR3 nucleotides read TGCGCCAGCAGCTTGGAGGCGGGGCGCACAGATACGCAGTATTTT. Its protein is CASSLEAGRTDTQYF. The chain joins TRBV5-1 to TRBJ2-3; tentative D call: TRBD2 (6 bases). The CDR3 covers 15 residues. Trimming stripped 0 bases from V and 1 base from J, with 9 bases between. The germline V gene has CDR1 SGHRS and CDR2 YFSETQ. Using reference TRBV5-1 and TRBJ2-3 for the parts outside the CDR3, the full variable domain is KAGVTQTPRYLIKTRGQQVTLSCSPISGHRSVSWYQQTPGQGLQFLFEYFSETQRNKGNFPGRFSGRQFSNSRSEMNVSTLELGDSALYLCASSLEAGRTDTQYFGPGTRLTVL.

The rearrangement uses TRBV4-2 and TRBJ2-5; a possible D gene is TRBD1 (5 bases). The V end was cut by 0 bases, the J end by 5 bases, with 13 bases between. The germline V gene encodes CDR1 LGHNA and CDR2 YNFKEQ. CDR3 length: 15 amino acids. The CDR3 DNA sequence: TGTGCCAGCAGCCAAGATCGTCTTTCAGGGGAGACCCAGTACTTC. Its translation is CASSQDRLSGETQYF.

The chain couples TRBV7-2 to TRBJ2-3; TRBD1 aligns across 9 bases. With 0 bases clipped from V and 5 bases from J, the junction kept 12 bases outside the gene matches. CDR1 is SGHTA, CDR2 FQGNSA, per germline. This CDR3 comprises 18 residues. CDR3 DNA sequence: TGTGCCAGCAGCTTAGCTCAAGCCGGGACAGGGATAAGAGATACGCAGTATTTT. The encoded protein is CASSLAQAGTGIRDTQYF.

The genes are TRBV10-3 and TRBJ2-4; D uncertain. The CDR3 consists of 16 residues. In germline, CDR1 is ENHRY, CDR2 SYGVKD. V lost 0 bases and J 3 bases, leaving 12 bases between the germline ends. The CDR3 DNA sequence: TGTGCCATCAGTGAGTCACTTGCAACCCTCAAAAACATTCAGTACTTC. Amino acids: CAISESLATLKNIQYF.

CDR3 nucleotide sequence: TGTGCCAGCAGCCTTCGGACAGCAGGGTTAGAAGAGACCCAGTACTTC. Translating gives CASSLRTAGLEETQYF. This chain uses TRBV7-8 with TRBJ2-5; D might be TRBD1 (6 bases). The CDR3 extends over 16 amino acids. Trimming removed 5 bases at V and 3 bases at J, with 19 bases between. Looked up from germline, CDR1 is SGHVS and CDR2 is FQNEAQ.

This sequence joins TRBV5-4 and TRBJ2-7; 9 bases map to TRBD2. This CDR3 is 15 amino acids long. Germline assignment: CDR1 SGHNT and CDR2 YYREEE (reference sequence). Trimming at V came to 3 bases and at J to 2 bases, leaving 6 bases not matched to a gene. The DNA for the CDR3 is TGTGCCAGCAGCTCTTCAGCGGGAGGAGCCTACGAGCAGTACTTC. This encodes CASSSSAGGAYEQYF.

V usage is TRBV27 and J usage is TRBJ2-5; TRBD2 matches at 8 bases. With 5 bases clipped from V and 1 base from J, the junction kept 15 bases outside the gene matches. CDR3 length: 18 amino acids. Germline V gene data show CDR1 as MNHEY and CDR2 as SMNVEV (reference sequence). The CDR3 nucleotides are TGTGCCAGCAGTCCTACCTCCCCTACCGGGAGGGCCCAAGAGACCCAGTACTTC. Translation gives CASSPTSPTGRAQETQYF.

The chain joins TRBV5-1 to TRBJ2-2; possible D gene TRBD2, 6 bases. This CDR3 contains 13 residues. Germline V lookup: CDR1 SGHRS, CDR2 YFSETQ. The germline V and J ends were trimmed by 4 bases and 4 bases, with 8 bases remaining between them. CDR3 in amino acids: CASSNGGTGELFF. The DNA for the CDR3 is TGCGCCAGCAGCAACGGGGGCACCGGGGAGCTGTTTTTT.

In its sample, this clone was seen once. The genes are TRBV5-6 and TRBJ2-3, with D tentatively TRBD1 or TRBD2 (5 bases each). Trimming shortened V by 0 bases and J by 3 bases, and 17 bases separated the two germline ends. There are 17 residues in the CDR3. CDR1 SGHDT and CDR2 YYEEEE come from the germline V gene. The CDR3 protein is CASSLGGPRDHTDTQYF. CDR3 bases: TGTGCCAGCAGCTTGGGGGGACCCAGGGACCATACAGATACGCAGTATTTT.

The chain uses TRBV6-4 and TRBJ2-3; 10 bases align to TRBD2. Germline V gene sequence: CDR1 MRHNA, CDR2 SNTAGT. The CDR3 spans 15 residues. Germline trimming cut 6 bases from V and 6 bases from J; bases unmatched to any gene: 9. CDR3 bases: TGTGCCAGCAGCGCCGGACTAGCGGTAGGGGATACGCAGTATTTT. Amino acid sequence: CASSAGLAVGDTQYF.

This chain joins TRBV18 and TRBJ2-1; D uncertain. This CDR3 comprises 15 residues. CDR1 is KGHSH, CDR2 LQKENI, per germline. Trimming removed 6 bases at V and 6 bases at J, with 18 bases between. In nucleotides, the CDR3 is TGTGCCAGCTCCACCGACGAAACTCCAGGCAATGAGCAGTTCTTC. Translated: CASSTDETPGNEQFF. Full variable domain (remainder filled in from reference TRBV18 and TRBJ2-1): NAGVMQNPRHLVRRRGQEARLRCSPMKGHSHVYWYRQLPEEGLKFMVYLQKENIIDESGMPKERFSAEFPKEGPSILRIQQVVRGDSAAYFCASSTDETPGNEQFFGPGTRLTVL.

In this sample, this clone turned up once. This chain connects TRBV7-9 to TRBJ1-3, with no clear D. The V gene's germline CDR1 is SEHNR and CDR2 FQNEAQ (reference sequence). The V end lost 6 bases, the J end lost 2 bases, and 8 bases lay between the germline ends. CDR3 length: 13 residues. The CDR3 is CASRLNTGNTIYF. CDR3 nucleotides: TGTGCCAGCAGACTAAACACTGGAAACACCATATATTTT.

CDR3 region: CASSLEAGGPGETQYF. DNA for the CDR3: TGCGCCAGCAGCTTGGAAGCGGGGGGGCCGGGAGAGACCCAGTACTTC. This sequence joins TRBV5-1 and TRBJ2-5, with 10 nucleotides matching TRBD2. The junction had 6 bases not matched to a gene; V was cut back by 0 bases and J by 4 bases. Germline CDR1 reads SGHRS; CDR2 reads YFSETQ. This CDR3 is 16 amino acids long. Looking up the rest from reference TRBV5-1 and TRBJ2-5 gives the full variable domain: KAGVTQTPRYLIKTRGQQVTLSCSPISGHRSVSWYQQTPGQGLQFLFEYFSETQRNKGNFPGRFSGRQFSNSRSEMNVSTLELGDSALYLCASSLEAGGPGETQYFGPGTRLLVL.

The gene calls are TRBV5-1 and TRBJ2-1; 9 positions agree with TRBD2. This CDR3 has 16 amino acids. Germline-derived CDR1 and CDR2 are SGHRS and YFSETQ. The V and J ends lost 1 base and 5 bases, in that order; junction bases with no gene match: 7. The CDR3 sequence is CASSLWSGGTNNEQFF. The CDR3, as DNA: TGCGCCAGCAGCTTGTGGAGCGGGGGGACCAACAATGAGCAGTTCTTC.

This clone turned up a few times. The chain employs TRBV7-2 and TRBJ1-2; D unresolved. There are 14 residues in the CDR3. Trimming pared 3 bases from V and 0 bases from J, leaving 8 bases between. The germline V gene encodes CDR1 SGHTA and CDR2 FQGNSA. The CDR3 DNA follows: TGTGCCAGCAGCTTCGCGTGGGCTAACTATGGCTACACCTTC. This sequence encodes CASSFAWANYGYTF.

The chain recombines TRBV2 with TRBJ2-7; D gene unclear. Trimming left V 5 bases short and J 4 bases short, with 3 bases between. Germline assignment: CDR1 SNHLY and CDR2 FYNNEI. The CDR3 length is 10 residues. As DNA, the CDR3 is TGTGCCAGCAGTTTATACGAGCAGTACTTC. It encodes CASSLYEQYF.

The V and J genes are TRBV6-6 and TRBJ2-5, with 11 bases lining up with TRBD2. The CDR3 totals 14 residues. V shed 7 bases and J 3 bases; nucleotides not matched to a gene: 4. Germline CDR1 MNHNY, CDR2 SVGAGI (reference sequence). The CDR3 nucleotides read TGTGCCAGCAAAACTAGCGGGAGAGAAGAGACCCAGTACTTC. Protein product: CASKTSGREETQYF.

Only one count was recorded for this clone. V gene TRBV29-1 combines with J gene TRBJ2-5; 8 nucleotides agree with TRBD2. Trimming cost V 4 bases and J 2 bases; bases outside gene matches: 6. The germline V gene encodes CDR1 SQVTM and CDR2 ANQGSEA. The CDR3 has 14 residues. The CDR3 region has the DNA TGCAGCGTTGTCGGAGCGGGGGATCAAGAGACCCAGTACTTC. It translates to CSVVGAGDQETQYF.

This clone was seen a few times. The V and J genes are TRBV29-1 and TRBJ2-1; TRBD2 matches 14 bases. CDR1 SQVTM and CDR2 ANQGSEA come from the germline V gene. With 7 bases clipped from V and 1 base from J, the junction kept 3 bases outside the gene matches. The CDR3 is 15 amino acids. The CDR3 spells CSGGLAGGSYNEQFF. The CDR3 DNA reads as TGCAGCGGCGGACTAGCGGGGGGATCCTACAATGAGCAGTTCTTC.

J is TRBJ2-3 and V is TRBV7-8; D is possibly TRBD1 or TRBD2 (5 bases each). V was shortened by 4 bases and J by 1 base, with 12 bases between the two germline ends. CDR1 is SGHVS and CDR2 is FQNEAQ in the germline V gene. The CDR3 covers 15 residues. Here the CDR3 reads CASSSGTQGTDTQYF. The CDR3 DNA reads as TGTGCCAGCAGCTCGGGGACGCAGGGCACAGATACGCAGTATTTT.

This chain's CDR3 is CASITGSRYF. The CDR3 region has the DNA TGTGCCAGCATTACGGGGTCGCGGTACTTC. The gene calls are TRBV25-1 and TRBJ2-7; D perhaps matches TRBD2 (5 bases). CDR3 length: 10 residues. From germline, CDR1 is MGHDK and CDR2 SYGVNS. The ends were cut back, 7 bases at V and 12 bases at J, with 13 bases in the middle.

J is TRBJ1-5 and V is TRBV5-1; 9 nucleotides agree with TRBD1. The V segment lost 3 bases and the J segment 4 bases; nucleotides outside the gene matches: 14. Germline assignment: CDR1 SGHRS and CDR2 YFSETQ. The CDR3 totals 18 residues. The CDR3 region has the DNA TGCGCCAGCAGCTACCCGGGACAGGGAAGTCATGGGAATCAGCCCCAGCATTTT. It translates to CASSYPGQGSHGNQPQHF.